This passage covers 20 T cell receptor beta chains from one sample sequenced in a study of siplizumab effects on memory and regulatory T cells. Clones were sequenced by immunoSEQ multiplex PCR, and TCRdb holds only the in-frame ones, with some missing. The data show under 140,000 clones, with more than 90% seen just once and approximately 1.2% held by the top ten. Material: CD4+ T cells sorted from blood. These receptors were taken from a human donor in good health.

The rearrangement joins TRBV10-3 to TRBJ2-2; TRBD2 is a possible D gene (6 bases). Trimming removed 0 bases from V and 1 base from J, with 6 bases in between. This CDR3 is 15 amino acids long. Germline-derived CDR1 and CDR2 are ENHRY and SYGVKD. CDR3 protein: CAISESGGNTGELFF. The CDR3 DNA reads TGTGCCATCAGTGAGTCGGGGGGGAACACCGGGGAGCTGTTTTTT.

The rearrangement uses TRBV5-4 and TRBJ2-3, with D perhaps assigned TRBD1 or TRBD2 (5 bases each). The CDR3 sequence is 12 residues long. Germline lookup yields CDR1 SGHNT and CDR2 YYREEE (reference sequence). V was shortened by 4 bases and J by 6 bases, with 9 bases between the two germline ends. The CDR3 DNA follows: TGTGCCAGCAGCCCAGAGGGGGATACGCAGTATTTT. This sequence encodes CASSPEGDTQYF.

The chain combines TRBV21-1 with TRBJ1-4; the table names TRBD1, a call not compared with the DNA. TRBV21-1 is a documented pseudogene. CDR3 length: 17 residues. Here the CDR3 reads CASSRPGQGFANEKLFF. In nucleotides, the CDR3 is TGTGCCAGCAGCAGACCGGGACAGGGTTTTGCTAATGAAAAACTGTTTTTT.

The chain joins TRBV16 to TRBJ1-3; D gene uncertain. Per germline, CDR1 KGHSY and CDR2 FQNENV. The ends were cut back, 0 bases at V and 4 bases at J, with 10 bases in the middle. This CDR3 has 15 residues. The CDR3 coding sequence is TGTGCCAGCAGCCAATCCCAGATCCCAGGAAACACCATATATTTT. Its translation: CASSQSQIPGNTIYF.

The genes are TRBV6-5 and TRBJ1-4; D is possibly TRBD1 (5 bases). CDR3 length equals 14 residues. Germline loops: CDR1 MNHEY, CDR2 SVGAGI. V was cut by 5 bases and J by 8 bases, with 15 bases left in between. CDR3 sequence reads: CASSKAGISEKLFF. The CDR3 bases are TGTGCCAGCAGTAAAGCAGGGATTTCGGAAAAACTGTTTTTT.

V gene TRBV7-2 combines with J gene TRBJ2-1; D gene ambiguous. V was clipped by 0 bases and J by 9 bases, with 9 bases between them. From germline, CDR1 is SGHTA and CDR2 FQGNSA. This CDR3 comprises 13 residues. The CDR3 reads CASSLAGLTEQFF. The CDR3 region has the DNA TGTGCCAGCAGCTTAGCCGGGCTAACTGAGCAGTTCTTC. The whole variable domain, remainder taken from reference TRBV7-2 and TRBJ2-1, is GAGVSQSPSNKVTEKGKDVELRCDPISGHTALYWYRQSLGQGLEFLIYFQGNSAPDKSGLPSDRFSAERTGGSVSTLTIQRTQQEDSAVYLCASSLAGLTEQFFGPGTRLTVL.

The chain uses TRBV6-5 and TRBJ1-5; D gene uncertain. V was cut by 4 bases and J by 6 bases, with 19 bases left in between. The germline CDR1 and CDR2 sequences are MNHEY and SVGAGI. CDR3 length: 16 residues. CDR3 region: CASSLRTLGRSQPQHF. For the CDR3, the DNA is TGTGCCAGCAGTTTACGGACCCTCGGTAGGAGTCAGCCCCAGCATTTT.

This clone occurred once. The J gene is TRBJ1-4, the V gene TRBV6-5; no reliable D call. The CDR3 loop spans 14 amino acids. V was cut by 0 bases and J by 4 bases, with 6 bases left in between. CDR1 is MNHEY and CDR2 is SVGAGI in the germline V gene. The CDR3: CASSYSVFNEKLFF. In DNA form, the CDR3 reads TGTGCCAGCAGTTACTCGGTCTTTAATGAAAAACTGTTTTTT.

The chain recombines TRBV15 with TRBJ2-3; 9 positions agree with TRBD2. Germline CDR1 LNHNV, CDR2 YYDKDF (reference sequence). This CDR3 is built from 15 residues. The V segment lost 1 base and the J segment 5 bases; nucleotides outside the gene matches: 4. DNA for the CDR3: TGTGCCACCAGCAGAGGGGGCGGGGGGGAAGATACGCAGTATTTT. Translation gives CATSRGGGGEDTQYF.

As to this clone: The junction and the germline gene differ at one end; a read error may be behind it. This chain connects TRBV7-7 to TRBJ2-7; TRBD1 matches at 11 bases. CDR3 size: 14 residues. The V gene's germline CDR1 is SSHAT and CDR2 FNYEAQ (reference sequence). CDR3 residues: CASSRDRGAGEQYF. CDR3 in DNA: TGTGCTAGCAGCCGGGACAGGGGGGCGGGGGAGCAGTACTTC.

The rearrangement joins TRBV27 to TRBJ2-2; D gene unclear. CDR1 is MNHEY, CDR2 SMNVEV, per germline (reference sequence). V was shortened by 3 bases and J by 3 bases, with 8 bases between the two germline ends. This CDR3 is 14 amino acids long. CDR3 bases: TGTGCCAGCAGTTTCGGCCGTGACACCGGGGAGCTGTTTTTT. It translates to CASSFGRDTGELFF.

V and J are TRBV5-1 and TRBJ2-2; maybe TRBD1 (6 bases). V gave up 1 base and J gave up 0 bases, with 10 bases separating them. The CDR3 is made up of 16 amino acids. Germline values: CDR1 SGHRS, CDR2 YFSETQ. For the CDR3, the DNA is TGCGCCAGCAGCTTGATTGCAGGGGCGAACACCGGGGAGCTGTTTTTT. As protein: CASSLIAGANTGELFF.

The count of this clone is one. The chain joins TRBV9 to TRBJ2-5, with TRBD2 as a possible D gene (6 bases). Per germline, CDR1 SGDLS and CDR2 YYNGEE. The CDR3 is 12 residues long. Trimming took off 6 bases at V and 2 bases at J, with 8 bases between the two ends. In nucleotides, the CDR3 is TGTGCCAGCAATCGGGGGCAAGAGACCCAGTACTTC. Its protein product is CASNRGQETQYF.

V usage is TRBV9 and J usage is TRBJ1-2; D might be TRBD1 (5 bases). The length of the CDR3 is 15 residues. The germline CDR1 and CDR2 sequences are SGDLS and YYNGEE. V shed 4 bases and J shed 1 base, with 14 bases lying between them. The CDR3 DNA follows: TGTGCCAGCAGCTTGGGGCCAACGAATAACTATGGCTACACCTTC. Translated, it gives CASSLGPTNNYGYTF.

CDR3 sequence (DNA): TGTGCCAGCTCACCCCCTGGACAGGGCGTGTTGGGCTACACCTTC. This encodes CASSPPGQGVLGYTF. The rearrangement uses TRBV18 and TRBJ1-2; 8 bases match TRBD1. With V trimmed by 3 bases and J by 8 bases, 11 bases remained unmatched. This CDR3 is 15 amino acids long. Germline-derived CDR1 and CDR2 are KGHSH and LQKENI.

As DNA, the CDR3 is TGTGCCAGCAGCCCCGTCTACGGATCTAGCGGGAGCACAGATACGCAGTATTTT. It translates to CASSPVYGSSGSTDTQYF. This chain joins TRBV4-2 and TRBJ2-3; 8 bases align to TRBD2. Germline CDR1 LGHNA, CDR2 YNFKEQ. V gave up 4 bases and J gave up 0 bases; unmatched junction bases: 12. This CDR3 contains 18 residues.

This chain connects TRBV2 to TRBJ2-7, with D uncertain. CDR1 SNHLY and CDR2 FYNNEI come from the germline V gene. The CDR3 spans 14 residues. Trimming pared 6 bases from V and 1 base from J, leaving 13 bases between. The CDR3 protein is CASRKTPGSYEQYF. The CDR3 bases are TGTGCCAGCAGAAAAACCCCCGGATCCTACGAGCAGTACTTC.

This chain connects TRBV9 to TRBJ1-3; D is uncertain. Germline V gives CDR1 SGDLS, CDR2 YYNGEE. The CDR3 length is 16 residues. The V and J ends lost 1 base and 0 bases respectively, with 11 bases between them. This chain's CDR3 is CASSVNARTSGNTIYF. For the CDR3, the DNA is TGTGCCAGCAGCGTAAATGCCAGAACCTCTGGAAACACCATATATTTT.

The chain employs TRBV2 and TRBJ2-2, with 8 bases matching TRBD1. CDR3 size: 16 residues. J lost 1 base, V lost 4 bases, and 5 bases had no gene match. The germline V gene encodes CDR1 SNHLY and CDR2 FYNNEI. The chain's CDR3 is CASSVSGGGNTGELFF. The CDR3 DNA reads as TGTGCCAGCAGTGTGTCAGGGGGCGGGAACACCGGGGAGCTGTTTTTT.

CDR3 bases: TGTGCCAGCAGCCGGGACAGGGAAGAGAATGAAAAACTGTTTTTT. This gives the protein CASSRDREENEKLFF. The chain recombines TRBV7-9 with TRBJ1-4, with 9 bases fitting TRBD1. Trimming cost V 5 bases and J 5 bases; bases outside gene matches: 6. CDR3 length: 15 amino acids. Germline loops: CDR1 SEHNR, CDR2 FQNEAQ (reference sequence).